The source of this T cell receptor (beta chain) is a study of blood T cell repertoires in COVID-19. Study summary: Samples taken during acute and convalescent COVID-19 were collected in the United States, Italy and Spain.

TCRdb's copy holds only in-frame clones and misses some; the assay was immunoSEQ multiplex PCR. The sample consists of 150,000 to 200,000 clones, around 80% of them appearing once. The germline CDR1 and CDR2 sequences are DFQATT and SNEGSKA (reference sequence). This CDR3 is built from 14 residues. V was pared by 3 bases and J by 0 bases, with 9 bases between. This chain joins TRBV20-1 and TRBJ2-1; D uncertain. This clonotype was obtained from a woman of 80 years or more with acute or convalescent COVID-19. Sequencing was carried out using peripheral blood. DNA of the CDR3: TGCAGTGCTAGTCCTGAGAGCTCCTACAATGAGCAGTTCTTC. This translates into CSASPESSYNEQFF.